Listed below are T cell receptor beta chains from one sample, sequenced in a study of blood T cell repertoires in COVID-19. The repertoire was sequenced with immunoSEQ multiplex PCR; TCRdb's copy has only in-frame clones and lacks some. The data contain tens of thousands of clones, 90% of them singletons. Source material: peripheral blood. All receptors come from a human donor in a cohort sampled during active COVID-19. Each CDR3 is given without its conserved first and last residue. The order of the fields is clone size, D gene, CDR3 length, J gene, V gene, CDR3 protein. The D gene is left open where the match is weak. A clone size is listed for some rows: how often the clone was seen (once, few, many), or a class if it is expanded.

once,NA,9,TRBJ2-1,TRBV20-1,SARLYNEQF
NA,TRBD1,13,TRBJ2-5,TRBV18,ASSPGQGAFETQY
NA,NA,11,TRBJ2-5,TRBV7-2,ASSGQYQETQY
NA,TRBD2,14,TRBJ2-1,TRBV20-1,SASLSGRAGGNEQF
NA,TRBD2,15,TRBJ2-3,TRBV27,ASSLGTTSGSTDTQY
NA,TRBD2,17,TRBJ2-3,TRBV6-2/TRBV6-3,ASSYSPSELGGGTDTQY
NA,NA,10,TRBJ2-7,TRBV7-9,ASSLARYEQY
NA,TRBD1,13,TRBJ2-2,TRBV7-6,ASSDRGRDTGELF
NA,TRBD1,12,TRBJ1-4,TRBV7-9,ASSGRQGWEKLF
NA,TRBD2,13,TRBJ2-1,TRBV7-6,ASSLTGGGIYEQF
NA,NA,12,TRBJ1-6,TRBV10-3,AISAAGADSPLH
NA,NA,12,TRBJ2-7,TRBV5-4,ASKSTGTGVEQY